The 14 T cell receptor beta chains given below trace back to one sample, sequenced in a study of blood T cell repertoires in COVID-19. TCRdb's copy holds only in-frame clones and misses some; the assay was immunoSEQ multiplex PCR. The sample yields roughly 90,000 clones, 80% to 90% seen once. Specimen: peripheral blood. These receptors were obtained from a human donor in a cohort sampled during active COVID-19.

This clone has only one observation. The chain combines TRBV14 with TRBJ1-3; weak D call: TRBD1 (6 bases). V was shortened by 4 bases and J by 0 bases, with 13 bases between the two germline ends. The CDR3 totals 16 residues. Germline V gene data show CDR1 as SGHDN and CDR2 as FVKESK. CDR3 in amino acids: CASSPWTDNSGNTIYF. For the CDR3, the DNA is TGTGCCAGCAGCCCATGGACAGACAACTCTGGAAACACCATATATTTT.

The V and J genes are TRBV5-1 and TRBJ1-5; a possible D gene is TRBD1 (5 bases). Germline-derived CDR1 and CDR2 are SGHRS and YFSETQ. CDR3 length: 14 residues. Trimming left V 0 bases short and J 6 bases short, with 10 bases between. The CDR3: CASSLEGAGQPQHF. CDR3 coding DNA: TGCGCCAGCAGCTTGGAAGGGGCTGGTCAGCCCCAGCATTTT.

The genes are TRBV5-5 and TRBJ2-1, with no clear D. The CDR3 extends over 14 amino acids. V was shortened by 0 bases and J by 5 bases, with 9 bases between the two germline ends. CDR1 is SGHKS, CDR2 YYEKEE, per germline (reference sequence). CDR3 sequence: CASSLALTHNEQFF. In DNA, the CDR3 is TGTGCCAGCAGCTTGGCACTCACCCACAATGAGCAGTTCTTC. Full variable domain (rest looked up from reference TRBV5-5 and TRBJ2-1): DAGVTQSPTHLIKTRGQQVTLRCSPISGHKSVSWYQQVLGQGPQFIFQYYEKEERGRGNFPDRFSARQFPNYSSELNVNALLLGDSALYLCASSLALTHNEQFFGPGTRLTVL.

The rearrangement uses TRBV9 and TRBJ2-3, with D maybe TRBD2 (6 bases). Between the trimmed V and J ends, which lost 1 base and 6 bases, there was a span of 18 bases. Germline CDR1 is SGDLS and CDR2 is YYNGEE. This CDR3 is built from 16 residues. CDR3 sequence reads: CASSVIAEGIEDTQYF. CDR3 DNA: TGTGCCAGCAGCGTAATAGCGGAAGGCATCGAGGATACGCAGTATTTT.

The rearrangement links TRBV6-7 to TRBJ2-6, with 14 bases identical to TRBD2. TRBV6-7 belongs to the ORF category, with a function that is uncertain. The CDR3 consists of 21 residues. With V trimmed by 0 bases and J by 0 bases, 7 bases remained unmatched. DNA for the CDR3: TGTGCCAGCAGTTACTCCCCGGGACTAGCGGGAGAAAGCTCTGGGGCCAACGTCCTGACTTTC. Its protein is CASSYSPGLAGESSGANVLTF.

The chain links TRBV30 to TRBJ1-5, with 7 bases aligning to TRBD1. The CDR3 is 14 amino acids. Germline-derived CDR1 and CDR2 are GTSNPN and SVGIG (reference sequence). Unmatched junction bases numbered 4, after V lost 5 bases and J lost 0 bases. DNA of the CDR3: TGTGCCTGGGGGACAGAGAATAGCAATCAGCCCCAGCATTTT. It codes for CAWGTENSNQPQHF.

This sequence joins TRBV5-1 and TRBJ1-2; 9 bases agree with TRBD1. Trimming cost V 4 bases and J 2 bases; bases outside gene matches: 9. CDR1 is SGHRS and CDR2 is YFSETQ in the germline V gene. The CDR3 loop spans 16 amino acids. CDR3 sequence (DNA): TGCGCCAGCAGCGATCCTGGGACAGGGTTAAACTATGGCTACACCTTC. This encodes CASSDPGTGLNYGYTF.

J is TRBJ2-1 and V is TRBV5-1; a weak D match, TRBD2 (6 bases). Trimming took off 9 bases at V and 7 bases at J, with 14 bases between the two ends. Looked up from germline, CDR1 is SGHRS and CDR2 is YFSETQ. The length of the CDR3 is 12 residues. This CDR3 is CATRENRNEQFF. The CDR3 nucleotides read TGCGCCACTCGGGAGAATAGGAATGAGCAGTTCTTC.

V is TRBV6-5 and J is TRBJ2-1; D may be TRBD1 (7 bases). The CDR3 is 14 amino acids. V lost 8 bases and J 6 bases, leaving 17 bases between the germline ends. CDR1 is MNHEY and CDR2 is SVGAGI in the germline V gene. The CDR3 reads CASSQRQGGNEQFF. The CDR3 DNA is TGTGCCAGCTCCCAAAGACAGGGAGGCAATGAGCAGTTCTTC.

The CDR3 reads CASSLGQSNTEAFF. Here the CDR3 DNA reads TGTGCCAGCAGCTTGGGACAGTCGAACACTGAAGCTTTCTTT. This chain uses TRBV7-3 with TRBJ1-1, with 7 bases matching TRBD1. CDR3 length equals 14 residues. Germline V CDR1 and CDR2: SGHTA, FQGTGA. V shed 3 bases, J shed 1 base, and the junction held 2 bases outside the gene matches. Together with reference TRBV7-3 and TRBJ1-1, the CDR3 gives the full variable domain: GAGVSQTPSNKVTEKGKYVELRCDPISGHTALYWYRQSLGQGPEFLIYFQGTGAADDSGLPNDRFFAVRPEGSVSTLKIQRTERGDSAVYLCASSLGQSNTEAFFGQGTRLTVV.

The chain carries TRBV7-6 and TRBJ2-1, with TRBD2 as a possible D gene (5 bases). The V gene's germline CDR1 is SGHVS and CDR2 FNYEAQ. V was trimmed by 5 bases and J by 2 bases, leaving 19 bases between them. The CDR3 loop spans 17 amino acids. CDR3 region: CASSPSSLGGPYNEQFF. The CDR3, as DNA: TGTGCCAGCAGCCCTAGCTCACTAGGCGGCCCCTACAATGAGCAGTTCTTC.

This sequence joins TRBV5-8 and TRBJ2-2; D might be TRBD2 (5 bases). Germline CDR1 and CDR2: SGHTS and YDEGEE. This CDR3 has 17 amino acids. The V gene lost 4 bases and the J gene lost 7 bases, with 23 bases spanning the gap. The CDR3 DNA is TGTGCCAGCAGCCCACCACCAGAGGGTTCGGGAATCGGGGAGCTGTTTTTT. Translated: CASSPPPEGSGIGELFF. The whole variable domain, filled in from reference TRBV5-8 and TRBJ2-2, reads EAGVTQSPTHLIKTRGQQATLRCSPISGHTSVYWYQQALGLGLQFLLWYDEGEERNRGNFPPRFSGRQFPNYSSELNVNALELEDSALYLCASSPPPEGSGIGELFFGEGSRLTVL.

The chain recombines TRBV9 with TRBJ2-5; possible D gene TRBD2, 5 bases. Germline V lookup: CDR1 SGDLS, CDR2 YYNGEE. Deletions cut 4 bases from V and 0 bases from J, with 13 bases between. This CDR3 is built from 15 residues. This CDR3 is CASSPRAGNQETQYF. The CDR3 DNA reads TGTGCCAGCAGCCCCAGAGCCGGGAACCAAGAGACCCAGTACTTC.

The chain joins TRBV2 to TRBJ2-7; TRBD2 agrees at 10 bases. Germline-derived CDR1 and CDR2 are SNHLY and FYNNEI. Trimming took 5 bases from V and 3 from J; bases not matched to a gene: 13. The CDR3 runs 17 residues. The CDR3 region is CASSSDVASGSFYEQYF. DNA for the CDR3: TGTGCCAGCAGTTCCGATGTCGCTAGCGGGAGTTTCTACGAGCAGTACTTC.